This TCR beta chain is from a study of human T cells and chemical hapten exposure. Study overall: Sensitizing treatment utilized 2% DPC over a roughly 2 cm by roughly 2 cm portion of upper inner arm skin. The patients, most of them female, presented with alopecia areata, totalis or universalis.

The time point is: patch test 2, 6 weeks after DPC sensitization. Treatment in this sample: therapeutic diphenylcyclopropenone sensitization with weekly scalp DPC. Participating donors were patients with alopecia, aged 18 to 70 years, considered appropriate candidates for DPC. This clonotype appeared a few times. Individual cDNA molecules had unique molecular identifiers attached to them by the library. TCRdb recomputed calls from the RACE reads with MiXCR, one row per CDR3 protein. The data hold about 380,000 distinct CDR3 sequences, with around 6% observed a single time. This TCR derives from a woman in her late teens or twenties with alopecia areata. Some clones in this sample may be carry-over from other donors' samples. The material sequenced was whole blood, taken in connection with sensitization to the hapten diphenylcyclopropenone (DPC).

The CDR3 sequence: CASSVQDNQPQHF. CDR3 in DNA: TGTGCCAGCAGCGTACAGGACAATCAGCCCCAGCATTTT. The chain uses TRBV7-8 and TRBJ1-5; D might be TRBD1 (5 bases). Germline CDR1 is SGHVS and CDR2 is FQNEAQ. Trimming cost V 5 bases and J 3 bases, with 8 bases left between them. This CDR3 is built from 13 residues.